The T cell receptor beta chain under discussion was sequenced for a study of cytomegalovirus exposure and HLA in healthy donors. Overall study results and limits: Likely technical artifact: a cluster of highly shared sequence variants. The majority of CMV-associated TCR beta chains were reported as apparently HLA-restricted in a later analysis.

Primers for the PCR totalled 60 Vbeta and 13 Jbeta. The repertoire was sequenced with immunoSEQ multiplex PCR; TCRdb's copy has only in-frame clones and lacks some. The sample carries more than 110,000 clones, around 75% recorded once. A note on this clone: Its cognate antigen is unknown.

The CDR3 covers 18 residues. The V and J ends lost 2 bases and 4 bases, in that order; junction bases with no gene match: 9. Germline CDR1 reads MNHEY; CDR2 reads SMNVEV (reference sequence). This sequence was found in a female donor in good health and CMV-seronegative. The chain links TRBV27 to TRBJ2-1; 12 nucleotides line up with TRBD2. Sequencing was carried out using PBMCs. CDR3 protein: CASSLLAGGPSGYNEQFF. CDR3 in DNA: TGTGCCAGCAGTTTACTAGCGGGAGGGCCCTCGGGATACAATGAGCAGTTCTTC.